The next 24 T cell receptor beta chains were all read from a single sample in a study of blood T cell repertoires in COVID-19. Clones were read by immunoSEQ multiplex PCR, and TCRdb kept only the in-frame ones, dropping some. In the table there are approximately 120,000 clones, 84% of which are singletons. Sequencing was carried out using peripheral blood. These receptors were obtained from a woman between 45 and 65 years old with acute or convalescent COVID-19.

V usage is TRBV7-2 and J usage is TRBJ1-4; D gene unclear. The germline V and J ends were trimmed by 5 bases and 6 bases, with 16 bases remaining between them. Germline CDR1 is SGHTA and CDR2 is FQGNSA. The CDR3 is 15 residues long. The CDR3 bases are TGTGCCAGCAGCCCCTACCGAACTAGGGATGAAAAACTGTTTTTT. Translated, it gives CASSPYRTRDEKLFF.

V and J are TRBV12-3 or TRBV12-4 and TRBJ2-1, with D hard to call. Trimming left V 7 bases short and J 4 bases short, with 8 bases between. This CDR3 has 12 amino acids. The CDR3 DNA follows: TGTGCCAGCACCCGAGGTTACAATGAGCAGTTCTTC. Protein product: CASTRGYNEQFF.

This clone was detected only once. The chain recombines TRBV2 with TRBJ2-7; D unclear. The germline V gene has CDR1 SNHLY and CDR2 FYNNEI. V was pared by 8 bases and J by 2 bases, with 13 bases between. The CDR3 sequence is 13 residues long. The CDR3 nucleotides read TGTGCCAGCGCGACGGAGCCCACCTACGAGCAGTACTTC. Encoded protein: CASATEPTYEQYF. Full variable domain (rest looked up from reference TRBV2 and TRBJ2-7): EPEVTQTPSHQVTQMGQEVILRCVPISNHLYFYWYRQILGQKVEFLVSFYNNEISEKSEIFDDQFSVERPDGSNFTLKIRSTKLEDSAMYFCASATEPTYEQYFGPGTRLTVT.

CDR3 region: CASSPSWTSEQYF. CDR3 sequence (DNA): TGTGCCAGCAGCCCCTCCTGGACTTCGGAGCAGTACTTC. This sequence joins TRBV3-1 (or the pseudogene TRBV3-2) and TRBJ2-7; D may be TRBD2 (5 bases). This CDR3 region has 13 residues. The germline V gene has CDR1 LGHDT and CDR2 YNNKEL (reference sequence). With 4 bases removed from V and 7 bases from J, the gap between germline ends came to 14 bases.

CDR3 in amino acids: CAGPVAGRYEQYF. The CDR3 region has the DNA TGCGCCGGTCCCGTAGCGGGGAGATACGAGCAGTACTTC. This chain joins TRBV10-1 and TRBJ2-7, with 8 nucleotides matching TRBD2. Trimming took 11 bases from V and 4 from J; bases not matched to a gene: 10. The CDR3 is 13 residues long. Germline V CDR1 and CDR2: WNHNN, SYGVQD (reference sequence).

The chain couples TRBV15 to TRBJ1-1; no clear D. Per germline, CDR1 LNHNV and CDR2 YYDKDF (reference sequence). There are 13 residues in the CDR3. Between the trimmed V and J ends, which lost 0 bases and 6 bases, there was a span of 8 bases. CDR3 nucleotides: TGTGCCACCAGCAGAGATTTGAGGGCTGAAGCTTTCTTT. Translated: CATSRDLRAEAFF.

This clone was detected a few times. The chain has TRBV3-1 (or the pseudogene TRBV3-2) and TRBJ2-1; 7 bases are a match to TRBD1. CDR3 length: 17 amino acids. CDR1 and CDR2 (germline): LGHDT, YNNKEL (reference sequence). V lost 4 bases, J lost 0 bases, and 9 bases stayed unmatched. The CDR3 region is CASSRGLGQNSYNEQFF. CDR3 coding DNA: TGTGCCAGCAGCCGTGGGTTGGGACAGAACTCCTACAATGAGCAGTTCTTC.

The CDR3 spells CASSLGTGEYGEKLFF. The DNA for the CDR3 is TGCGCCAGCAGCTTGGGGACAGGCGAGTATGGTGAAAAACTGTTTTTT. J is TRBJ1-4 and V is TRBV5-1; TRBD1 matches 7 bases. The CDR3 runs 16 residues. In germline, CDR1 is SGHRS, CDR2 YFSETQ. J was trimmed by 7 bases and V by 0 bases; bases with no gene match: 9. Full variable domain (missing parts from reference TRBV5-1 and TRBJ1-4): KAGVTQTPRYLIKTRGQQVTLSCSPISGHRSVSWYQQTPGQGLQFLFEYFSETQRNKGNFPGRFSGRQFSNSRSEMNVSTLELGDSALYLCASSLGTGEYGEKLFFGSGTQLSVL.

The chain carries TRBV6-5 and TRBJ1-1, with 7 bases fitting TRBD1. CDR3 length: 13 amino acids. CDR1 and CDR2 from the germline V gene are MNHEY and SVGAGI. Losses at the gene ends were 8 bases for V and 6 bases for J; bases not matched to a gene: 9. The DNA for the CDR3 is TGTGCCAGCTGGCGGGCAGGGGGATCTGAAGCTTTCTTT. The encoded protein is CASWRAGGSEAFF.

This clone has a single count. The chain combines TRBV11-2 with TRBJ1-3; maybe TRBD1 (6 bases). V lost 5 bases and J lost 2, with 10 bases in between. Per the germline V gene, CDR1 is SGHAT and CDR2 is FQNNGV. The CDR3 is 14 amino acids. DNA for the CDR3: TGTGCCAGCAGCCAGGGACAACCTGGAAACACCATATATTTT. The encoded protein is CASSQGQPGNTIYF.

The V call is TRBV24-1, the J call TRBJ2-3, with 9 bases lining up with TRBD1. Germline V gene lookup returns CDR1 KGHDR and CDR2 SFDVKD. The CDR3 spans 15 residues. V lost 2 bases to trimming and J lost 4 bases; unmatched junction nucleotides: 3. This CDR3 is CATSDWDRAADTQYF. The CDR3 DNA follows: TGTGCCACCAGTGATTGGGACAGGGCCGCAGATACGCAGTATTTT.

The gene calls are TRBV7-6 and TRBJ2-1, with D hard to call. CDR3 length equals 16 residues. Germline CDR1 and CDR2: SGHVS and FNYEAQ. The V end was cut by 3 bases, the J end by 0 bases, with 12 bases between. The CDR3 loop reads CASSLVWPSSYNEQFF. CDR3 bases: TGTGCCAGCAGCTTGGTGTGGCCCAGCTCCTACAATGAGCAGTTCTTC.

V is TRBV4-2 and J is TRBJ1-1, with D unclear. Per the germline V gene, CDR1 is LGHNA and CDR2 is YNFKEQ. Trimming took off 1 base at V and 1 base at J, with 7 bases between the two ends. This CDR3 has 14 residues. The CDR3 sequence is CASSQGTRNTEAFF. DNA of the CDR3: TGTGCCAGCAGCCAAGGCACGCGGAACACTGAAGCTTTCTTT.

The rearrangement joins TRBV28 to TRBJ1-3; a weak D match, TRBD1 (6 bases). The germline V gene encodes CDR1 MDHEN and CDR2 SYDVKM. The CDR3 is 13 amino acids. V was clipped by 6 bases and J by 0 bases, with 6 bases between them. The CDR3 DNA follows: TGTGCCAGCAGGGACAGCTCTGGAAACACCATATATTTT. It encodes CASRDSSGNTIYF.

The chain carries TRBV24-1 and TRBJ2-1; 9 nucleotides line up with TRBD2. The trim removed 5 bases at V and 3 bases at J, leaving 7 bases unmatched. Germline values: CDR1 KGHDR, CDR2 SFDVKD. CDR3 length: 16 residues. The CDR3 reads CATSASAGGVYNEQFF. The DNA of the CDR3 is TGTGCCACCAGTGCCTCGGCGGGGGGGGTCTACAATGAGCAGTTCTTC.

This clone was detected only a few times. The chain joins TRBV28 to TRBJ2-1, with TRBD2 matching 9 bases. The CDR3 has 14 amino acids. Germline CDR1 and CDR2: MDHEN and SYDVKM. The trim removed 7 bases at V and 2 bases at J, leaving 3 bases unmatched. CDR3 residues: CASTVAGAYNEQFF. In nucleotides, the CDR3 is TGTGCCAGCACTGTAGCGGGGGCCTACAATGAGCAGTTCTTC.

The rearrangement joins TRBV5-4 to TRBJ1-2; TRBD1 agrees at 7 bases. The CDR3 spans 15 residues. The V and J ends lost 2 bases and 4 bases, in that order; junction bases with no gene match: 8. The germline V gene encodes CDR1 SGHNT and CDR2 YYREEE (reference sequence). The CDR3 DNA reads as TGTGCCAGCAGCTTACCGGGACAGAACATCTATGGCTACACCTTC. This codes for CASSLPGQNIYGYTF. Full variable domain (missing parts from reference TRBV5-4 and TRBJ1-2): ETGVTQSPTHLIKTRGQQVTLRCSSQSGHNTVSWYQQALGQGPQFIFQYYREEENGRGNFPPRFSGLQFPNYSSELNVNALELDDSALYLCASSLPGQNIYGYTFGSGTRLTVV.

The chain employs TRBV5-1 and TRBJ2-3; D is uncertain. V was shortened by 0 bases and J by 4 bases, with 9 bases between the two germline ends. This CDR3 is built from 14 residues. Germline V CDR1 and CDR2: SGHRS, YFSETQ. The CDR3 DNA is TGCGCCAGCAGCTTGGGCGAGCGCGCAGATACGCAGTATTTT. Protein: CASSLGERADTQYF.

This chain joins TRBV5-1 and TRBJ2-1, with 9 bases aligning to TRBD2. This CDR3 has 16 residues. The germline V gene has CDR1 SGHRS and CDR2 YFSETQ. After removal of 0 bases from V and 7 bases from J, the junction contained 8 bases not matched to a gene. CDR3 nucleotide sequence: TGCGCCAGCAGCTTGGAATCGCGGGGGGGCTGGAATGAGCAGTTCTTC. It codes for CASSLESRGGWNEQFF.

This chain connects TRBV7-3 to TRBJ2-3; 8 nucleotides align to TRBD2. Germline V gene lookup returns CDR1 SGHTA and CDR2 FQGTGA. This CDR3 spans 19 amino acids. J lost 0 bases, V lost 0 bases, and 11 bases had no gene match. The CDR3 spells CASSLTGSGAVTSTDTQYF. CDR3 DNA sequence: TGTGCCAGCAGCTTAACGGGTAGCGGGGCTGTCACTAGCACAGATACGCAGTATTTT. Using reference TRBV7-3 and TRBJ2-3 for the parts outside the CDR3, the full variable domain is GAGVSQTPSNKVTEKGKYVELRCDPISGHTALYWYRQSLGQGPEFLIYFQGTGAADDSGLPNDRFFAVRPEGSVSTLKIQRTERGDSAVYLCASSLTGSGAVTSTDTQYFGPGTRLTVL.

The V call is TRBV13, the J call TRBJ2-1; 8 bases are a match to TRBD1. Germline values: CDR1 PRHDT, CDR2 FYEKMQ (reference sequence). The J segment lost 6 bases and the V segment lost 2 bases, leaving 6 bases of the junction unmatched. The CDR3 is 15 residues long. CDR3 in amino acids: CASSLPGQGFNEQFF. The CDR3 nucleotides read TGTGCCAGCAGCTTACCCGGACAGGGCTTCAATGAGCAGTTCTTC.

This chain joins TRBV19 and TRBJ1-4; 7 bases map to TRBD1. Germline V lookup: CDR1 LNHDA, CDR2 SQIVND (reference sequence). J was trimmed by 5 bases and V by 9 bases; bases with no gene match: 9. The CDR3 consists of 14 residues. The CDR3, as DNA: TGTGCCAGCTCCACAGGGGCGCGGAATGAAAAACTGTTTTTT. Translation gives CASSTGARNEKLFF. Combining the CDR3 with reference TRBV19 and TRBJ1-4 gives the whole variable domain DGGITQSPKYLFRKEGQNVTLSCEQNLNHDAMYWYRQDPGQGLRLIYYSQIVNDFQKGDIAEGYSVSREKKESFPLTVTSAQKNPTAFYLCASSTGARNEKLFFGSGTQLSVL.

This clone was seen only a few times. The CDR3, as DNA: TGTGCCAGCAGCCGCGAGGCCGCCTATGGCTACACCTTC. The encoded protein is CASSREAAYGYTF. The J gene is TRBJ1-2, the V gene TRBV3-1 (or the pseudogene TRBV3-2); D gene ambiguous. Looked up from germline, CDR1 is LGHDT and CDR2 is YNNKEL (reference sequence). CDR3 length: 13 residues. V lost 4 bases and J 4 bases, leaving 10 bases between the germline ends.

V is TRBV7-9 and J is TRBJ1-1; 9 bases are a match to TRBD1. Losses at the gene ends were 4 bases for V and 11 bases for J; bases not matched to a gene: 5. In germline, CDR1 is SEHNR, CDR2 FQNEAQ (reference sequence). This CDR3 region has 12 residues. In DNA, the CDR3 is TGTGCCAGCAGCTCCGACAGGGGGGATGCTTTCTTT. It yields the protein CASSSDRGDAFF.